The 3 T cell receptor beta chains below come from one sample, sequenced in a study of T-cell memory formation after mild COVID-19. A single record per CDR3 protein comes from TCRdb applying MiXCR to the 5' RACE reads. The sample contains about half a million distinct CDR3 sequences, about 20% of which appear only once. Sequenced sample: PBMCs or a T cell subset sorted from them (not recorded which). Receptors originate from an adult woman who had mild COVID-19 (a few samples of this study predate the infection). Cell type and time point are not known.

The rearrangement uses TRBV20-1 and TRBJ2-7; D may be TRBD2 (6 bases). Germline CDR1 DFQATT, CDR2 SNEGSKA (reference sequence). Between the trimmed V and J ends, which lost 1 base and 1 base, there was a span of 11 bases. The CDR3 is 14 residues long. For the CDR3, the DNA is TGCAGTGCTAGAGGGTTGCGGGAATCCTACGAGCAGTACTTC. Translated: CSARGLRESYEQYF.

This clonotype has just a few counts. The rearrangement joins TRBV4-1 to TRBJ2-7; no reliable D call. CDR1 and CDR2 from the germline V gene are MGHRA and YSYEKL. Trimming removed 4 bases from V and 5 bases from J, with 9 bases in between. This CDR3 contains 12 residues. The CDR3 coding sequence is TGCGCCAGCAGCCCGAACCGGGACGAGCAGTACTTC. Protein: CASSPNRDEQYF.

This clonotype was detected a few times. This chain connects TRBV20-1 to TRBJ2-7, with TRBD1 identical over 11 bases. The germline gives CDR1 DFQATT, CDR2 SNEGSKA (reference sequence). After removal of 7 bases from V and 7 bases from J, the junction contained 9 bases not matched to a gene. CDR3 length: 13 amino acids. The CDR3 nucleotides are TGCAGTGGTCGGACAGGGGGCGTAGGGGAGCAGTACTTC. Encoded protein: CSGRTGGVGEQYF.